The 26 T cell receptor beta chains reported below all come from one sample, sequenced in a study of CD8 T cells in Susac syndrome. The authors reverse transcribed about 0.5 to 1 ug RNA with random hexamers. TCRdb used MiXCR to reprocess the immunoSEQ multiplex PCR reads, holding one entry per CDR3 protein. The profile shows 90,000 to 150,000 distinct CDR3 sequences, 93% of them singletons. The sequencing sample was made of CD4+ T cells from PBMCs. The origin of the receptors is a human donor with multiple sclerosis.

The gene calls are TRBV7-9 and TRBJ2-3, with no clear D. Germline V gene lookup returns CDR1 SEHNR and CDR2 FQNEAQ (reference sequence). The CDR3 loop spans 14 amino acids. Trimming removed 2 bases at V and 0 bases at J, with 6 bases between. CDR3: CASSLFGSTDTQYF. The DNA for the CDR3 is TGTGCCAGCAGCTTATTCGGTAGCACAGATACGCAGTATTTT.

The chain combines TRBV2 with TRBJ1-3, with D unclear. From germline, CDR1 is SNHLY and CDR2 FYNNEI. There are 12 residues in the CDR3. Between the trimmed V and J ends, which lost 0 bases and 4 bases, there was a span of 1 base. Here the CDR3 DNA reads TGTGCCAGCAGTGAAGCCGGAAACACCATATATTTT. Amino acids: CASSEAGNTIYF.

The chain links TRBV6-1 to TRBJ2-1, with D unresolved. The ends were cut back, 7 bases at V and 6 bases at J, with 10 bases in the middle. This CDR3 region has 12 residues. The V gene's germline CDR1 is MNHNS and CDR2 SASEGT. CDR3 in amino acids: CASKKSSNEQFF. The CDR3 DNA reads TGTGCCAGCAAGAAATCCAGCAATGAGCAGTTCTTC.

The chain is built from TRBV5-6 and TRBJ1-3, with D unclear. Germline-derived CDR1 and CDR2 are SGHDT and YYEEEE. V was shortened by 1 base and J by 0 bases, with 8 bases between the two germline ends. This CDR3 contains 15 residues. The CDR3 here is CASSLMGPSGNTIYF. The CDR3 region has the DNA TGTGCCAGCAGCTTGATGGGCCCCTCTGGAAACACCATATATTTT.

V and J are TRBV9 and TRBJ2-1; D is uncertain. The CDR3 runs to 19 residues. Trimming pared 4 bases from V and 0 bases from J, leaving 23 bases between. Germline CDR1 SGDLS, CDR2 YYNGEE. The chain's CDR3 is CASSPRAPAESLSYNEQFF. CDR3 DNA: TGTGCCAGCAGCCCCCGGGCCCCGGCAGAATCCCTCTCCTACAATGAGCAGTTCTTC.

In its sample, this clonotype was seen once. V gene TRBV20-1 combines with J gene TRBJ2-3; perhaps D is TRBD1 or TRBD2 (5 bases each). The CDR3 has 14 amino acids. CDR1 is DFQATT, CDR2 SNEGSKA, per germline (reference sequence). V was cut by 2 bases and J by 6 bases, with 15 bases left in between. CDR3 protein: CSARPRDRPDTQYF. For the CDR3, the DNA is TGCAGTGCTAGACCTCGGGACCGACCGGATACGCAGTATTTT.

The CDR3, as DNA: TGTGCCAGCACTCGGACGCTGTCTGGCTACACCTTC. Amino acid sequence: CASTRTLSGYTF. This chain joins TRBV9 and TRBJ1-2; D ambiguous. Per the germline V gene, CDR1 is SGDLS and CDR2 is YYNGEE. The CDR3 loop spans 12 amino acids. Trimming took off 6 bases at V and 7 bases at J, with 13 bases between the two ends.

In its sample, this clonotype was seen once. J is TRBJ1-1 and V is TRBV5-1, with D possibly being TRBD1 (6 bases). This CDR3 is built from 13 residues. The V gene's germline CDR1 is SGHRS and CDR2 YFSETQ. V was pared by 4 bases and J by 5 bases, with 12 bases between. The CDR3 region has the DNA TGCGCCAGCAGCACCAGGGGTGAGACTGAAGCTTTCTTT. Translation: CASSTRGETEAFF.

The chain employs TRBV29-1 and TRBJ1-2; D uncertain. The CDR3 spans 11 residues. In germline, CDR1 is SQVTM, CDR2 ANQGSEA. The V end lost 7 bases, the J end lost 2 bases, and 8 bases lay between the germline ends. The CDR3: CSAVENYGYTF. In DNA, the CDR3 is TGCAGCGCCGTAGAGAACTATGGCTACACCTTC.

The chain employs TRBV6-2 or TRBV6-3 and TRBJ1-2; D perhaps matches TRBD1 (5 bases). V was trimmed by 2 bases and J by 2 bases, leaving 12 bases between them. Germline assignment: CDR1 MNHEY and CDR2 SVGEGT. CDR3 length: 15 residues. The CDR3 sequence: CASSYTGTGNYGYTF. The CDR3, as DNA: TGTGCCAGCAGTTACACGGGGACGGGGAACTATGGCTACACCTTC.

The gene calls are TRBV6-1 and TRBJ2-2; weak D call: TRBD1 (5 bases). V lost 6 bases to trimming and J lost 4 bases, with 24 bases between them. Germline V lookup: CDR1 MNHNS, CDR2 SASEGT. This CDR3 contains 18 residues. The CDR3 sequence is CASSLDSYFGRGTGELFF. CDR3 bases: TGTGCCAGCAGCCTAGACAGCTACTTCGGTAGGGGCACCGGGGAGCTGTTTTTT.

The CDR3 coding sequence is TGTGCCAGCAGCTCCACAGGGGGTCTCACCGGGGAGCTGTTTTTT. Translation: CASSSTGGLTGELFF. V and J are TRBV11-2 and TRBJ2-2; 8 bases map to TRBD1. Germline V gene lookup returns CDR1 SGHAT and CDR2 FQNNGV. The junction had 5 bases not matched to a gene; V was cut back by 4 bases and J by 4 bases. This CDR3 spans 15 amino acids. The entire variable domain, with the rest obtained from reference TRBV11-2 and TRBJ2-2, is as follows: EAGVAQSPRYKIIEKRQSVAFWCNPISGHATLYWYQQILGQGPKLLIQFQNNGVVDDSQLPKDRFSAERLKGVDSTLKIQPAKLEDSAVYLCASSSTGGLTGELFFGEGSRLTVL.

V usage is TRBV19 and J usage is TRBJ1-5; tentative D call: TRBD1 (6 bases). CDR1 and CDR2 (germline): LNHDA, SQIVND (reference sequence). Deletions cut 3 bases from V and 7 bases from J, with 16 bases between. CDR3 length equals 15 residues. The CDR3 protein is CASSIPPGGIQPQHF. DNA for the CDR3: TGTGCCAGTAGTATCCCCCCGGGGGGCATCCAGCCCCAGCATTTT.

The chain uses TRBV12-5 and TRBJ1-3, with D perhaps matching TRBD1 (6 bases). Germline loops: CDR1 LGHNT, CDR2 FRNRAP. This CDR3 contains 15 residues. The V gene lost 3 bases and the J gene lost 2 bases, with 11 bases spanning the gap. In DNA form, the CDR3 reads TGTGCTAGTGGTTTTACAGGGAGAACTGGAAACACCATATATTTT. Translating it yields CASGFTGRTGNTIYF.

V usage is TRBV6-5 and J usage is TRBJ2-7; 7 bases are shared with TRBD2. With 4 bases clipped from V and 9 bases from J, the junction kept 3 bases outside the gene matches. This CDR3 contains 11 residues. Germline assignment: CDR1 MNHEY and CDR2 SVGAGI. The chain's CDR3 is CASSSSGGQYF. CDR3 in DNA: TGTGCCAGCAGTTCTAGCGGCGGGCAGTACTTC.

This clonotype was recorded only once. The rearrangement uses TRBV14 and TRBJ1-1; 9 bases map to TRBD1. Germline-derived CDR1 and CDR2 are SGHDN and FVKESK. The V gene end was trimmed by 3 bases and the J gene end by 10 bases; junction bases not matched to a gene: 6. The CDR3 spans 13 residues. The DNA for the CDR3 is TGTGCCAGCAGCCACCTGGACAGGGGTGGAGCTTTCTTT. Protein product: CASSHLDRGGAFF.

The V gene is TRBV2, the J gene TRBJ2-4; 12 positions agree with TRBD2. Germline-derived CDR1 and CDR2 are SNHLY and FYNNEI. The CDR3 runs 18 residues. V shed 5 bases and J 0 bases; nucleotides not matched to a gene: 8. CDR3 nucleotide sequence: TGTGCCAGCAGTCTCCGACTAGCGGGGGACCAAGCCAAAAACATTCAGTACTTC. The encoded protein is CASSLRLAGDQAKNIQYF.

In regard to this clonotype: At one boundary the junction diverges from the germline segment, which might be a read error. CDR3: CSVVSQDGQPHHF. DNA for the CDR3: TGCAGCGTTGTTTCGCAGGACGGTCAGCCCCATCATTTT. J is TRBJ1-5 and V is TRBV29-1; D is ambiguous. This CDR3 is built from 13 residues. The germline V gene has CDR1 SQVTM and CDR2 ANQGSEA.

The table lists this clonotype with a count of one. This rearrangement joins TRBV12-3 or TRBV12-4 to TRBJ2-7; 9 nucleotides match TRBD1. The CDR3 is made up of 14 amino acids. V lost 5 bases to trimming and J lost 4 bases; unmatched junction nucleotides: 6. The CDR3 DNA reads TGTGCCAGCAGTAGGGGGACAGGGAAATACGAGCAGTACTTC. This encodes CASSRGTGKYEQYF.

This sequence joins TRBV19 and TRBJ1-1; possibly TRBD1 for D (5 bases). Germline-derived CDR1 and CDR2 are LNHDA and SQIVND (reference sequence). Between the trimmed V and J ends, which lost 5 bases and 5 bases, there was a span of 15 bases. CDR3 length equals 14 residues. CDR3 coding DNA: TGTGCCAGTAGTCCATATGGGGCGGGGACTGAAGCTTTCTTT. It codes for CASSPYGAGTEAFF.

This clonotype was picked up one time. The chain joins TRBV5-1 to TRBJ2-5, with 8 bases lining up with TRBD2. V shed 0 bases and J 7 bases; nucleotides not matched to a gene: 2. CDR3 length equals 13 residues. Germline V gene data show CDR1 as SGHRS and CDR2 as YFSETQ. In nucleotides, the CDR3 is TGCGCCAGCAGCTTGGGACTAGCGTCGACCCAGTACTTC. Its protein product is CASSLGLASTQYF.

V is TRBV19 and J is TRBJ1-6, with 11 bases that match TRBD1. Germline-derived CDR1 and CDR2 are LNHDA and SQIVND (reference sequence). This CDR3 comprises 17 residues. J gave up 9 bases and V 3 bases, and 10 bases lay outside the gene matches. In nucleotides, the CDR3 is TGTGCCAGTAGTATCGTGGAGTGGACAGGGGGCTTTTCACCCCTCCACTTT. Amino acid sequence: CASSIVEWTGGFSPLHF.

V gene TRBV5-4 combines with J gene TRBJ1-6; no firm D call. CDR1 SGHNT and CDR2 YYREEE come from the germline V gene (reference sequence). This CDR3 region has 16 residues. The V end was cut by 0 bases, the J end by 7 bases, with 14 bases between. The CDR3 here is CASSLALARGNSPLHF. Here the CDR3 DNA reads TGTGCCAGCAGCTTGGCCTTGGCACGGGGAAATTCACCCCTCCACTTT.

The rearrangement joins TRBV5-1 to TRBJ1-2; D is undetermined. V was trimmed by 4 bases and J by 0 bases, leaving 13 bases between them. CDR3 length equals 15 residues. Germline V gene data show CDR1 as SGHRS and CDR2 as YFSETQ. The CDR3 nucleotides read TGCGCCAGCAGCCCGACTGACGGAACTAACTATGGCTACACCTTC. Its translation is CASSPTDGTNYGYTF.

The CDR3, as DNA: TGTGCCATCAGTGAACAGGGAGCTAACTATGGCTACACCTTC. It yields the protein CAISEQGANYGYTF. This sequence joins TRBV10-3 and TRBJ1-2; the D gene is possibly TRBD1 (6 bases). CDR1 is ENHRY and CDR2 is SYGVKD in the germline V gene. Trimming left V 3 bases short and J 0 bases short, with 8 bases between. The CDR3 runs to 14 residues.

The chain recombines TRBV13 with TRBJ1-1; D is ambiguous. V was trimmed by 2 bases and J by 1 base, leaving 8 bases between them. Looked up from germline, CDR1 is PRHDT and CDR2 is FYEKMQ (reference sequence). The CDR3 runs 14 residues. This chain's CDR3 is CASSLSPGNTEAFF. The CDR3 region has the DNA TGTGCCAGCAGCTTATCCCCAGGGAACACTGAAGCTTTCTTT. Based on the CDR3 plus reference TRBV13 and TRBJ1-1, the full variable domain is AAGVIQSPRHLIKEKRETATLKCYPIPRHDTVYWYQQGPGQDPQFLISFYEKMQSDKGSIPDRFSAQQFSDYHSELNMSSLELGDSALYFCASSLSPGNTEAFFGQGTRLTVV.